These 3 T cell receptor beta chains were all obtained from the same sample, sequenced in a study of CD8+ T cells in alopecia areata (dated by TCRdb to the late 2010s). The library relied on the immunoSEQ multiplex PCR assay. To provide template for TCR sequencing, every sample had RNA extracted and reverse transcribed into cDNA. Here the immuneACCESS table is served through TCRdb, limited to in-frame sequences with V and J called. Missing clones are a known gap in these copies; in checked studies unresolved V genes cover under half, and the rest lacks a known reason. The sample profile shows 70,000 to 95,000 clones; roughly 51% of them were found once. The ten largest clones add up to around 5% of the sample. What was sequenced was NKG2D-high CD8+ T cells sorted from blood. In light of the paper, this sample's cell subset or site label describes: sorted CD8+ NKG2D-high blood T cells. The receptors shown here come from a human donor with alopecia areata.

This clone was seen a few times. V and J are TRBV7-9 and TRBJ2-1; D unclear. The CDR3 extends over 14 amino acids. Looked up from germline, CDR1 is SEHNR and CDR2 is FQNEAQ (reference sequence). Trimming removed 4 bases at V and 6 bases at J, with 13 bases between. For the CDR3, the DNA is TGTGCCAGCAGCTCCTCGGTCCCGGGCAATGAGCAGTTCTTC. Amino acid sequence: CASSSSVPGNEQFF. The variable domain in full, completed from reference TRBV7-9 and TRBJ2-1, reads DTGVSQNPRHKITKRGQNVTFRCDPISEHNRLYWYRQTLGQGPEFLTYFQNEAQLEKSRLLSDRFSAERPKGSFSTLEIQRTEQGDSAMYLCASSSSVPGNEQFFGPGTRLTVL.

This chain connects TRBV4-1 to TRBJ2-1; TRBD2 aligns across 8 bases. CDR1 MGHRA and CDR2 YSYEKL come from the germline V gene. The V gene end was trimmed by 7 bases and the J gene end by 8 bases; junction bases not matched to a gene: 10. The CDR3 loop spans 14 amino acids. This chain's CDR3 is CASTGVAGKDEQFF. The CDR3 nucleotides are TGCGCCAGCACAGGGGTAGCGGGGAAAGATGAGCAGTTCTTC.

This clone was seen only a few times. The gene calls are TRBV10-3 and TRBJ1-5; D is unresolved. V dropped 2 bases and J dropped 2 bases, with 13 bases sitting between them. Per the germline V gene, CDR1 is ENHRY and CDR2 is SYGVKD. The CDR3 covers 16 residues. CDR3 amino acids: CAISEGVFGGNQPQHF. DNA for the CDR3: TGTGCCATCAGTGAGGGTGTTTTTGGTGGCAATCAGCCCCAGCATTTT.